This T cell receptor (beta chain) was retrieved from a study of T cell responses to AZD1222 COVID-19 vaccine. General study findings and limits: Seropositive at baseline were only a handful of AZD1222 recipients. Repertoire sampling was restricted to post-peak T cell response timepoints. Most donors were white British, females outnumbered males, and clonal diversity was possibly underestimated. The study found vaccine-associated CD4 TCRs spanning spike, dominant at 160-218 and 743-854.

Only in-frame clones appear in the TCRdb table, and some are missing; sequencing was by immunoSEQ multiplex PCR. Here the sample spans about 190,000 clones, roughly 88% being singletons. The CDR3 loop spans 14 amino acids. Germline V gene lookup returns CDR1 MNHEY and CDR2 SMNVEV (reference sequence). V was shortened by 7 bases and J by 0 bases, with 12 bases between the two germline ends. This clone was detected only once. What it binds is unknown. The TCR sequence derives from an adult in good health. The specimen comprised peripheral blood, sampled on day 0 of AZD1222 vaccination. This chain links TRBV27 with TRBJ1-1, with a tentative D call TRBD1 (5 bases). CDR3 nucleotides: TGTGCCAGCACCGACAGACCTATGAACACTGAAGCTTTCTTT. Translation gives CASTDRPMNTEAFF.